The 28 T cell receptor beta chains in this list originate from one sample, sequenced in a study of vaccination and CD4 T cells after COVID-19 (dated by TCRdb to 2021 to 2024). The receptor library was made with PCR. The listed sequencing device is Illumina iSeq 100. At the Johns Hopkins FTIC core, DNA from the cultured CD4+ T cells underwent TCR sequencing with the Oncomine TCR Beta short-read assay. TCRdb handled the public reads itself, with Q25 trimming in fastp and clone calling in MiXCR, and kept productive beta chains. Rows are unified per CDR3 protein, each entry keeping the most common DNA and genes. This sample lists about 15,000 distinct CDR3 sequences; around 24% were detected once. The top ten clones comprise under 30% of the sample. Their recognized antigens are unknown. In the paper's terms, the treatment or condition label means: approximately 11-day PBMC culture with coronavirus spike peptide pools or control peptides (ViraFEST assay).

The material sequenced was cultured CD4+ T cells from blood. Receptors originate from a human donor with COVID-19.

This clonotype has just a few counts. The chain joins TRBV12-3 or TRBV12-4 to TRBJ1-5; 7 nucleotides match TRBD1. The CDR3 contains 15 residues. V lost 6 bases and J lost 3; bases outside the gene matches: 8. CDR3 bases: TGTGCCAGCAGATTGACAGGGTTACTCAATCAGCCCCAGCATTTT. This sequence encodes CASRLTGLLNQPQHF.

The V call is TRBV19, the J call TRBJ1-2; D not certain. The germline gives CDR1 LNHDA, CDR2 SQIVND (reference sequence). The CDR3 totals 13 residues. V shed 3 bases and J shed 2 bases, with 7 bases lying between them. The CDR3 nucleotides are TGTGCCAGTAGTATTGGAGAGAACTATGGCTACACCTTC. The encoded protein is CASSIGENYGYTF.

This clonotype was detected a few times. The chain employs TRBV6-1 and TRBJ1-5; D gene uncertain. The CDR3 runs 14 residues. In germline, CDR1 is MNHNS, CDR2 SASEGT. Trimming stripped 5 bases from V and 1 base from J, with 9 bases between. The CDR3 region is CASSTGFSNQPQHF. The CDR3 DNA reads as TGTGCCAGCAGTACGGGGTTCAGCAATCAGCCCCAGCATTTT.

The CDR3 region is CASSLSYNTEAFF. The CDR3 coding sequence is TGTGCCAGCAGCTTGTCATACAACACTGAAGCTTTCTTT. The V call is TRBV11-1, the J call TRBJ1-1, with D hard to call. CDR3 length: 13 residues. Trimming stripped 3 bases from V and 2 bases from J, with 7 bases between. Germline-derived CDR1 and CDR2 are SGHAT and FQDESV (reference sequence). The full variable domain, completed using reference TRBV11-1 and TRBJ1-1, is EAEVAQSPRYKITEKSQAVAFWCDPISGHATLYWYRQILGQGPELLVQFQDESVVDDSQLPKDRFSAERLKGVDSTLKIQPAELGDSAMYLCASSLSYNTEAFFGQGTRLTVV.

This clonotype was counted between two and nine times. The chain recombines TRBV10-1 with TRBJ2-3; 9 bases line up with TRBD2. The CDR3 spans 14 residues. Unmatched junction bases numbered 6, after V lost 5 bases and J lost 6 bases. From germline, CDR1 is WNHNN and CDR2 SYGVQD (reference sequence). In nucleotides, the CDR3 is TGCGCCAGCAGTAGCGGGGGGTCGGTTGATACGCAGTATTTT. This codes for CASSSGGSVDTQYF.

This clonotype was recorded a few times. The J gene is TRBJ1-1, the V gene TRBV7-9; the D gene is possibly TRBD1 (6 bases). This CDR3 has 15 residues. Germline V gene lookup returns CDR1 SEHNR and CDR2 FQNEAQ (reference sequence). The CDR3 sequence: CVELPTGNMRTEAFF. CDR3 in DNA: TGTGTCGAGTTACCTACAGGGAATATGCGCACTGAAGCTTTCTTT.

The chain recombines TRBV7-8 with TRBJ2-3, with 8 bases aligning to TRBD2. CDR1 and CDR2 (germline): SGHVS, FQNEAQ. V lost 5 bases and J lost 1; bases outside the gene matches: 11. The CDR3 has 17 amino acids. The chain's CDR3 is CASSQNQVAGRTDTQYF. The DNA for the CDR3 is TGTGCCAGCAGCCAGAACCAAGTAGCGGGACGCACAGATACGCAGTATTTT.

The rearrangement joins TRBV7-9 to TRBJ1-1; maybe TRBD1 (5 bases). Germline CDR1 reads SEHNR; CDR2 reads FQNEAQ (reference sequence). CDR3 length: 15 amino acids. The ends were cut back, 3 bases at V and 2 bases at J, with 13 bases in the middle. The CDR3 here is CASSFGDSPNTEAFF. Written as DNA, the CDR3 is TGTGCCAGCAGCTTTGGAGACAGCCCTAACACTGAAGCTTTCTTT.

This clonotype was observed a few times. CDR3 DNA sequence: TGCAGTGCTAGAGATAGCGGGTCTAGCACAGATACGCAGTATTTT. The encoded protein is CSARDSGSSTDTQYF. The gene calls are TRBV20-1 and TRBJ2-3, with TRBD2 matching over 7 bases. The CDR3 sequence is 15 residues long. The ends lost 0 bases at V and 0 bases at J; junction bases unmatched: 3. Germline values: CDR1 DFQATT, CDR2 SNEGSKA (reference sequence).

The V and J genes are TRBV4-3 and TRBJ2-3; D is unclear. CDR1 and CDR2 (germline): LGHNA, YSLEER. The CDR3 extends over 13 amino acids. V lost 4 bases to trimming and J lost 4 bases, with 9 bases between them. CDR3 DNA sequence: TGCGCCAGCAGCCCCTCCTGGGCAGATACGCAGTATTTT. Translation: CASSPSWADTQYF.

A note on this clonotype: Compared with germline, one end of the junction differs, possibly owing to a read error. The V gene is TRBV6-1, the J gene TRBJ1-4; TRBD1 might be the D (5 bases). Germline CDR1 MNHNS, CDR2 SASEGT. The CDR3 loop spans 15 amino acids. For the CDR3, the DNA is TGTGCCAACAGTCCCCGGGGGGGTACTAATGAAAAACTGTTTTTT. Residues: CANSPRGGTNEKLFF.

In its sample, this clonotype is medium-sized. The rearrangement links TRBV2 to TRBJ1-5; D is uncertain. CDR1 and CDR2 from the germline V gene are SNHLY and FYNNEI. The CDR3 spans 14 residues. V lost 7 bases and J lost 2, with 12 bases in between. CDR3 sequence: CASNGVKGNQPQHF. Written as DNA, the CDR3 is TGTGCCAGCAATGGAGTAAAGGGCAATCAGCCCCAGCATTTT.

CDR3 DNA sequence: TGTGCCAGCAGTTACGAGGTGAGGGGTGAAGCTTTCTTT. Residues: CASSYEVRGEAFF. The V gene is TRBV6-5, the J gene TRBJ1-1; maybe TRBD1 (5 bases). Germline V gene lookup returns CDR1 MNHEY and CDR2 SVGAGI. There are 13 residues in the CDR3. V dropped 2 bases and J dropped 7 bases, with 11 bases sitting between them.

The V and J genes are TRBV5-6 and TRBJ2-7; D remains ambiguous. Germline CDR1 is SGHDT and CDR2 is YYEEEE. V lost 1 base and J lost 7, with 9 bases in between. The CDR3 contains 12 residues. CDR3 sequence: CASSLKGWEQYF. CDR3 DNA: TGTGCCAGCAGCTTGAAAGGCTGGGAGCAGTACTTC.

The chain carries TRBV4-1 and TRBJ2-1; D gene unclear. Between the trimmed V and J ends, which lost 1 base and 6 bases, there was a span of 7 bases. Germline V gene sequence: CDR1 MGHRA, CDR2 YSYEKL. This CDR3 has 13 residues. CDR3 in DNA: TGCGCCAGCAGCCAAGGATTCCGCAATGAGCAGTTCTTC. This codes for CASSQGFRNEQFF.

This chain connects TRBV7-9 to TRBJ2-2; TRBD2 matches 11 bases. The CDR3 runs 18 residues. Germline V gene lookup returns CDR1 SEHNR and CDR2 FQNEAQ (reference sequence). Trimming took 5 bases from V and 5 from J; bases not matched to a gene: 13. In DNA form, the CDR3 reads TGTGCCAGCAGCGCCCGGTCCGGACTAGCGGGTAGAACCGGGGAGCTGTTTTTT. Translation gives CASSARSGLAGRTGELFF.

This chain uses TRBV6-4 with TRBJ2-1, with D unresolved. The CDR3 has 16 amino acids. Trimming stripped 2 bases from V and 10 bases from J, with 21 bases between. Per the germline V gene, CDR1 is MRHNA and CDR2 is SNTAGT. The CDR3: CASSDLFGRSTIEQFF. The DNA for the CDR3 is TGTGCCAGCAGTGACCTCTTCGGGCGGAGTACTATCGAGCAGTTCTTC.

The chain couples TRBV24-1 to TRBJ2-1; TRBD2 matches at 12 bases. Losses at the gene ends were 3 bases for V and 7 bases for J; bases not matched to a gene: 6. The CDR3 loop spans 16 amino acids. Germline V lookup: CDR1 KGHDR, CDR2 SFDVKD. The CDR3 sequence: CATSDPSGGAVNEQFF. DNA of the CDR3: TGTGCCACCAGTGATCCTAGCGGGGGGGCCGTGAATGAGCAGTTCTTC.

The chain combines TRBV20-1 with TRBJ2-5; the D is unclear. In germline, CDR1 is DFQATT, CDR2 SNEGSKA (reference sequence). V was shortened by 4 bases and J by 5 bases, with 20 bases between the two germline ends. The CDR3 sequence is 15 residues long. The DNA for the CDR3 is TGCAGTGCTACTATACCATCGGTACGGGCGGAGACCCAGTACTTC. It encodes CSATIPSVRAETQYF.

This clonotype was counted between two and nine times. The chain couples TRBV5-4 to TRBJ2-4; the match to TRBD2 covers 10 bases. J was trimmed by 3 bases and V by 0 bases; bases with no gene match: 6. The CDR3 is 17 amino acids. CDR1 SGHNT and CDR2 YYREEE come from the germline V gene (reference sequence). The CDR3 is CASSLEPAGGNKNIQYF. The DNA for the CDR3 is TGTGCCAGCAGCTTGGAGCCAGCGGGGGGGAACAAAAACATTCAGTACTTC.

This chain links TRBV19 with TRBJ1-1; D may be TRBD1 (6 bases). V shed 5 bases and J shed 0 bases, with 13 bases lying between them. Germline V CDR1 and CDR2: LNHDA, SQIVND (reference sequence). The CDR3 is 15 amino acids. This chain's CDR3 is CASSQRTDMNTEAFF. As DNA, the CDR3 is TGTGCCAGTAGTCAAAGGACAGACATGAACACTGAAGCTTTCTTT.

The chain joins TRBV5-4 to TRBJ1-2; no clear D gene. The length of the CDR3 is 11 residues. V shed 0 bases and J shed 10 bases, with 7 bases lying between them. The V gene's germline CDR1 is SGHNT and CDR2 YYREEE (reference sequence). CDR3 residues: CASSLGRVYTF. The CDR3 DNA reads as TGTGCCAGCAGCTTGGGGAGGGTCTACACCTTC.

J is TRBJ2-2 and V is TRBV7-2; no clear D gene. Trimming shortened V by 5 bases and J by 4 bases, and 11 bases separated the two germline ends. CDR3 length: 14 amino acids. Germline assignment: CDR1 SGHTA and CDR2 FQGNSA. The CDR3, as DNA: TGTGCCAGCAGCAAGACTGGAATCACCGGGGAGCTGTTTTTT. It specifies CASSKTGITGELFF.

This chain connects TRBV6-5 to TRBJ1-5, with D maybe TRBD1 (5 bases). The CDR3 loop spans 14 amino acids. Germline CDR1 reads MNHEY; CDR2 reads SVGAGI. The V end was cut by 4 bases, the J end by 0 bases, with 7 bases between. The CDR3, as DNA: TGTGCCAGCAGTTCTACAGGTAGCAATCAGCCCCAGCATTTT. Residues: CASSSTGSNQPQHF.

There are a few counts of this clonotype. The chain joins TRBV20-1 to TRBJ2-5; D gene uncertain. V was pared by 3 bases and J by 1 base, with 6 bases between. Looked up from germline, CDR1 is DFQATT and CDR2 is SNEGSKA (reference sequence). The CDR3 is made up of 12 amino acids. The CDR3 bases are TGCAGTGCTAGCCGACCCCAAGAGACCCAGTACTTC. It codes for CSASRPQETQYF.

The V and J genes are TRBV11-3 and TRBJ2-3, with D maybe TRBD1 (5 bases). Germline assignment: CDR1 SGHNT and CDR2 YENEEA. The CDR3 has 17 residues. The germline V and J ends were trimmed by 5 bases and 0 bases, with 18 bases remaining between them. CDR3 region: CASSRSGTAGSTDTQYF. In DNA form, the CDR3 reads TGTGCCAGCAGCCGCAGTGGTACGGCAGGGAGCACAGATACGCAGTATTTT.

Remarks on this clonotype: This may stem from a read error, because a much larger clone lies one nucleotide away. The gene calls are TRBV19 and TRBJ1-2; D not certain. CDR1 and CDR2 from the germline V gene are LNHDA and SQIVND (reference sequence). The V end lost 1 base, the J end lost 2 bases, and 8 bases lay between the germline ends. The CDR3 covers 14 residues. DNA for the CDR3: TGTGCCAGTAGTATAGGACTGTTGAACTATGGCTACACCTTC. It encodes CASSIGLLNYGYTF.

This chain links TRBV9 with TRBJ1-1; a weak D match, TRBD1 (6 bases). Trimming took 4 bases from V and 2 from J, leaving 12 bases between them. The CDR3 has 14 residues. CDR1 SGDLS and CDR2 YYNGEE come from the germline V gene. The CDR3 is CASSKRQANTEAFF. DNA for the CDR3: TGTGCCAGCAGCAAGCGACAGGCCAACACTGAAGCTTTCTTT.